Listed here is a single TCR beta chain. V shed 6 bases and J 1 base; nucleotides not matched to a gene: 11. The CDR3 spans 17 residues. The germline V gene has CDR1 SGHVS and CDR2 FQNEAQ. The record originates from a study of blood T cells in healthy people across ages. Through a sample-barcoded 5' primer and a J-beta primer mix, a second PCR was run for 7 to 11 cycles. TCRdb recomputed calls from the 5' RACE reads with MiXCR, one row per CDR3 protein. The sample lists hundreds of thousands of distinct CDR3 sequences; about 44% were seen once. This chain links TRBV7-8 with TRBJ2-1; 8 bases are shared with TRBD2. The clonotype originates from a man younger than 40 in good health. What was sequenced was blood. In nucleotides, the CDR3 is TGTGCCAGCAGTCCCCCGGGGGGGGCGGTTTCCTACAATGAGCAGTTCTTC. Residues: CASSPPGGAVSYNEQFF.